Shown below are 16 T cell receptor beta chains from a single sample sequenced in a study of T cell responses to AZD1222 COVID-19 vaccine. Profiled with immunoSEQ multiplex PCR; TCRdb holds only in-frame clones, not every one. The table shows approximately 180,000 clones, with 90% occurring only once. Specimen: peripheral blood, collected on day 0 of AZD1222 vaccination. The receptors originated from an adult in good health.

The chain recombines TRBV18 with TRBJ1-2; D might be TRBD1 (6 bases). The CDR3 has 16 amino acids. Germline CDR1 is KGHSH and CDR2 is LQKENI. Trimming removed 6 bases at V and 4 bases at J, with 21 bases between. CDR3 amino acids: CASSPLRGRSIYGYTF. CDR3 nucleotide sequence: TGTGCCAGCTCCCCCTTGCGGGGGCGGAGTATCTATGGCTACACCTTC.

V is TRBV19 and J is TRBJ1-6, with D hard to call. Germline loops: CDR1 LNHDA, CDR2 SQIVND (reference sequence). The CDR3 extends over 12 amino acids. Trimming took off 7 bases at V and 4 bases at J, with 5 bases between the two ends. This CDR3 is CASNGYNSPLHF. The CDR3 nucleotides read TGTGCCAGTAACGGATATAATTCACCCCTCCACTTT.

The chain carries TRBV5-6 and TRBJ2-7; D gene uncertain. Trimming took 2 bases from V and 4 from J, leaving 7 bases between them. This CDR3 comprises 12 residues. Germline CDR1 is SGHDT and CDR2 is YYEEEE. CDR3 sequence (DNA): TGTGCCAGCAGCTTCTCCGGGTACGAGCAGTACTTC. This sequence encodes CASSFSGYEQYF.

Comment on this clone: The sample has other DNA sequences that encode this CDR3 too. The chain links TRBV7-2 to TRBJ1-5; D is possibly TRBD1 (6 bases). Between the trimmed V and J ends, which lost 5 bases and 3 bases, there was a span of 11 bases. There are 14 residues in the CDR3. Germline values: CDR1 SGHTA, CDR2 FQGNSA. CDR3 nucleotides: TGTGCCAGCAGCCCGGACAGTTTCAATCAGCCCCAGCATTTT. This gives the protein CASSPDSFNQPQHF.

The chain is built from TRBV2 and TRBJ2-3; 7 bases are shared with TRBD1. The CDR3 loop spans 14 amino acids. Germline trimming cut 2 bases from V and 1 base from J; bases unmatched to any gene: 0. Germline CDR1 reads SNHLY; CDR2 reads FYNNEI. The CDR3 DNA reads as TGTGCCAGCAGTGAAACAGGGGGCACAGATACGCAGTATTTT. This encodes CASSETGGTDTQYF.

This clone was detected once. This chain joins TRBV9 and TRBJ1-1; perhaps TRBD1 as D (6 bases). With 4 bases removed from V and 5 bases from J, the gap between germline ends came to 15 bases. The CDR3 is 14 amino acids. Germline-derived CDR1 and CDR2 are SGDLS and YYNGEE. The CDR3 nucleotides are TGTGCCAGCAGCCCTGACGGGGGGCAGACTGAAGCTTTCTTT. This encodes CASSPDGGQTEAFF. The complete variable domain, with remaining parts taken from reference TRBV9 and TRBJ1-1, reads DSGVTQTPKHLITATGQRVTLRCSPRSGDLSVYWYQQSLDQGLQFLIQYYNGEERAKGNILERFSAQQFPDLHSELNLSSLELGDSALYFCASSPDGGQTEAFFGQGTRLTVV.

The chain recombines TRBV3-1 (or the pseudogene TRBV3-2) with TRBJ1-2; TRBD1 might be the D (5 bases). The CDR3 consists of 15 residues. V gave up 3 bases and J gave up 4 bases, with 15 bases separating them. From germline, CDR1 is LGHDT and CDR2 YNNKEL (reference sequence). CDR3: CASSHHSLGTYGYTF. The CDR3 DNA reads as TGTGCCAGCAGCCACCACTCTCTAGGGACCTATGGCTACACCTTC.

The chain carries TRBV9 and TRBJ2-1; D uncertain. V was clipped by 2 bases and J by 7 bases, with 13 bases between them. From germline, CDR1 is SGDLS and CDR2 YYNGEE. The CDR3 loop spans 14 amino acids. The CDR3 sequence: CASSVATLSNEQFF. Here the CDR3 DNA reads TGTGCCAGCAGCGTGGCTACCTTATCTAATGAGCAGTTCTTC.

The rearrangement links TRBV6-5 to TRBJ2-7, with D perhaps being TRBD1 or TRBD2 (5 bases each). Germline V gene data show CDR1 as MNHEY and CDR2 as SVGAGI. The V gene lost 2 bases and the J gene lost 5 bases, with 10 bases spanning the gap. The CDR3 sequence is 13 residues long. The CDR3: CASSYVGTDEQYF. The CDR3 nucleotides are TGTGCCAGCAGTTACGTCGGGACGGACGAGCAGTACTTC.

In regard to this clone: Other DNA sequences from this sample encode an identical CDR3 as well. The chain uses TRBV15 and TRBJ2-2; tentative D call: TRBD2 (5 bases). In germline, CDR1 is LNHNV, CDR2 YYDKDF (reference sequence). V gave up 5 bases and J gave up 5 bases, with 6 bases separating them. The CDR3 contains 12 residues. In DNA form, the CDR3 reads TGTGCCACCAGCCGCGGGACCGGGGAGCTGTTTTTT. Residues: CATSRGTGELFF.

The V and J genes are TRBV7-2 and TRBJ1-2; 7 bases are shared with TRBD1. V gave up 3 bases and J gave up 2 bases; unmatched junction bases: 6. The CDR3 runs 15 residues. Germline values: CDR1 SGHTA, CDR2 FQGNSA. For the CDR3, the DNA is TGTGCCAGCAGCTTGAACAGGGGACCAAACTATGGCTACACCTTC. Translation gives CASSLNRGPNYGYTF. The whole variable domain, filled in from reference TRBV7-2 and TRBJ1-2, reads GAGVSQSPSNKVTEKGKDVELRCDPISGHTALYWYRQSLGQGLEFLIYFQGNSAPDKSGLPSDRFSAERTGGSVSTLTIQRTQQEDSAVYLCASSLNRGPNYGYTFGSGTRLTVV.

This clone has a handful of counts. This chain connects TRBV19 to TRBJ1-1; 12 bases are a match to TRBD1. The J segment lost 1 base and the V segment lost 6 bases, leaving 3 bases of the junction unmatched. Germline V gene sequence: CDR1 LNHDA, CDR2 SQIVND (reference sequence). The CDR3 has 15 amino acids. The CDR3: CASRGQGAQNTEAFF. The CDR3 DNA reads as TGTGCCAGTAGGGGACAGGGGGCTCAGAACACTGAAGCTTTCTTT.

This clone was detected a few times. The CDR3 sequence: CASKRTQLNGYTF. The CDR3 DNA reads as TGTGCCAGTAAGCGGACACAGCTTAATGGCTACACCTTC. The V gene is TRBV19, the J gene TRBJ1-2; D may be TRBD1 (5 bases). The germline V and J ends were trimmed by 7 bases and 6 bases, with 15 bases remaining between them. The CDR3 runs 13 residues. The germline V gene encodes CDR1 LNHDA and CDR2 SQIVND (reference sequence).

The CDR3 bases are TGTGCCAGCAGCCGGACTAGCGGGGGGCCAAGCACAGATACGCAGTATTTT. Translating it yields CASSRTSGGPSTDTQYF. The chain carries TRBV3-1 (or the pseudogene TRBV3-2) and TRBJ2-3; 14 nucleotides match TRBD2. Germline values: CDR1 LGHDT, CDR2 YNNKEL (reference sequence). This CDR3 has 17 amino acids. V gave up 4 bases and J gave up 0 bases; unmatched junction bases: 3.

J is TRBJ2-1 and V is TRBV18, with D maybe TRBD2 (6 bases). The CDR3 consists of 16 residues. Germline V lookup: CDR1 KGHSH, CDR2 LQKENI. Trimming removed 0 bases at V and 5 bases at J, with 14 bases between. In DNA, the CDR3 is TGTGCCAGCTCACCACCGAGGGGAGGAGGGCACAATGAGCAGTTCTTC. Protein: CASSPPRGGGHNEQFF.

Notes on this clone: Other DNA sequences in this specimen translate into the identical CDR3. V is TRBV6-2 or TRBV6-3 and J is TRBJ2-7; 12 positions match TRBD2. Germline CDR1 reads MNHEY; CDR2 reads SVGEGT. The CDR3 runs to 15 residues. V shed 5 bases, J shed 4 bases, and the junction held 6 bases outside the gene matches. DNA of the CDR3: TGTGCCAGCAGTAGAACTAGCGGGGGGACATACGAGCAGTACTTC. Its protein is CASSRTSGGTYEQYF.